Each of the 29 T cell receptor beta chains below was sequenced from the same sample in a study of molecular identifiers for immune sequencing clone quantification. TCRdb processed the PCR reads anew with MiXCR; each CDR3 protein has one entry. The sample has about half a million distinct CDR3 sequences, 25% seen once. What was sequenced was naive CD8+ T cells from blood, with Jurkat cell RNA spiked in. Subset described: FACS-sorted CD8+CD4-CCR7+CD45RA+ naive T cells. The receptors derive from a human donor in good health. Some libraries in this study had Jurkat cell RNA spiked in.

This clonotype was seen ten or more times. The genes are TRBV4-1 and TRBJ2-7, with D unclear. Germline CDR1 is MGHRA and CDR2 is YSYEKL. The V and J ends lost 1 base and 0 bases respectively, with 7 bases between them. There are 14 residues in the CDR3. DNA of the CDR3: TGCGCCAGCAGCCAAGCCCGAGGCTCCTACGAGCAGTACTTC. This codes for CASSQARGSYEQYF.

The chain carries TRBV6-2 or TRBV6-3 and TRBJ2-5, with 7 bases identical to TRBD2. The CDR3 extends over 14 amino acids. Germline V gene sequence: CDR1 MNHEY, CDR2 SVGEGT. Trimming removed 7 bases from V and 5 bases from J; junction bases left unmatched: 10. The chain's CDR3 is CASKAGRSLETQYF. The CDR3 region has the DNA TGTGCCAGCAAGGCCGGGAGGTCCCTTGAGACCCAGTACTTC.

This clonotype was recorded a few times. V usage is TRBV5-6 and J usage is TRBJ1-1; unclear D gene. The CDR3 extends over 13 amino acids. CDR1 and CDR2 from the germline V gene are SGHDT and YYEEEE. V was trimmed by 0 bases and J by 3 bases, leaving 6 bases between them. The CDR3 DNA reads as TGTGCCAGCAGCTTGGACAGTGACACTGAAGCTTTCTTT. Amino acid sequence: CASSLDSDTEAFF.

In its sample, this clonotype was seen a few times. The chain couples TRBV27 to TRBJ2-4, with D possibly being TRBD2 (5 bases). This CDR3 is built from 18 residues. Germline CDR1 reads MNHEY; CDR2 reads SMNVEV (reference sequence). V was clipped by 4 bases and J by 3 bases, with 22 bases between them. Written as DNA, the CDR3 is TGTGCCAGCAGTTCACTAGGCCGTGGACCCAATAACAAAAACATTCAGTACTTC. This codes for CASSSLGRGPNNKNIQYF.

Note on this clonotype: An end of the junction differs from the germline gene, which may be a read error. The chain has TRBV5-4 and TRBJ1-2; weak D call: TRBD1 (5 bases). The CDR3 is 19 residues long. CDR1 and CDR2 (germline): SGHNT, YYREEE (reference sequence). CDR3 DNA: TGTGCCAGCAGCTTGCCTCTCGCCGCAGGGACGATCGGAATTCCTGGCTACATCTTC. It yields the protein CASSLPLAAGTIGIPGYIF.

The V and J genes are TRBV7-6 and TRBJ2-3; TRBD2 agrees at 8 bases. The CDR3 runs to 17 residues. The V gene's germline CDR1 is SGHVS and CDR2 FNYEAQ. V was pared by 5 bases and J by 7 bases, with 17 bases of the junction left unmatched. The CDR3 is CASSPSLAGEPSYTQYF. DNA for the CDR3: TGTGCCAGCAGCCCCTCGCTAGCGGGTGAACCCAGCTATACGCAGTATTTT.

The chain links TRBV10-3 to TRBJ1-1; D is unresolved. V was shortened by 10 bases and J by 7 bases, with 13 bases between the two germline ends. The length of the CDR3 is 11 residues. In germline, CDR1 is ENHRY, CDR2 SYGVKD. CDR3 residues: CATDYNGEAFF. The CDR3, as DNA: TGTGCCACCGACTATAACGGTGAAGCTTTCTTT.

This rearrangement joins TRBV12-3 or TRBV12-4 to TRBJ1-4; D uncertain. V shed 5 bases and J shed 8 bases, with 12 bases lying between them. The CDR3 contains 13 residues. The CDR3 protein is CASSEGGWEKLFF. CDR3 nucleotide sequence: TGTGCCAGCAGTGAGGGAGGATGGGAAAAACTGTTTTTT.

The rearrangement joins TRBV29-1 to TRBJ2-7, with 9 bases that match TRBD1. Trimming at V came to 1 base and at J to 6 bases, leaving 7 bases not matched to a gene. The CDR3 is 14 residues long. CDR1 and CDR2 from the germline V gene are SQVTM and ANQGSEA. DNA of the CDR3: TGCAGCGTTGAAGGGTGGGACAGGGAGGGCGAGCAGTACTTC. Translated, it gives CSVEGWDREGEQYF.

The rearrangement links TRBV25-1 to TRBJ1-1; D is undetermined. V was clipped by 3 bases and J by 14 bases, with 13 bases between them. Germline lookup yields CDR1 MGHDK and CDR2 SYGVNS. CDR3 length: 11 amino acids. The CDR3 protein is CASSDFGLTFF. The CDR3, as DNA: TGTGCCAGCAGTGATTTTGGGTTGACCTTCTTT.

This clonotype has a handful of counts. The rearrangement uses TRBV7-9 and TRBJ1-2; no clear D gene. Germline assignment: CDR1 SEHNR and CDR2 FQNEAQ (reference sequence). The CDR3 is 13 amino acids. V was clipped by 4 bases and J by 4 bases, with 10 bases between them. The CDR3 DNA sequence: TGTGCCAGCAGCTCCCTGCTCGGCTATGGCTACACCTTC. Its protein is CASSSLLGYGYTF.

This clonotype was counted only a few times. The J gene is TRBJ2-3, the V gene TRBV9; TRBD2 matches 13 bases. The CDR3 consists of 18 residues. J lost 4 bases, V lost 0 bases, and 8 bases had no gene match. Germline CDR1 SGDLS, CDR2 YYNGEE. The CDR3 region is CASSVAPGLAGWADTQYF. The CDR3 nucleotides read TGTGCCAGCAGCGTAGCCCCGGGACTAGCGGGATGGGCAGATACGCAGTATTTT.

This clonotype was found many times. This rearrangement joins TRBV20-1 to TRBJ2-7, with D possibly TRBD2 on 5 matching bases. The CDR3 sequence is 13 residues long. V was clipped by 3 bases and J by 1 base, with 10 bases between them. The V gene's germline CDR1 is DFQATT and CDR2 SNEGSKA (reference sequence). The CDR3 region has the DNA TGCAGTGCTAGGGTGCTAGCTTCCTACGAGCAGTACTTC. The encoded protein is CSARVLASYEQYF.

In its sample, this clonotype was seen a few times. A much larger clone differs by one base, so this may be a read error. This chain links TRBV6-1 with TRBJ2-2; the D is unclear. The CDR3 extends over 12 amino acids. CDR1 and CDR2 from the germline V gene are MNHNS and SASEGT. CDR3 nucleotides: TGTGCCGGCAGTACCATCACCGGGGAGCTGTTTTTT. Translating gives CAGSTITGELFF.

The table lists this clonotype with a few counts. This chain connects TRBV7-8 to TRBJ1-5; D gene ambiguous. Germline assignment: CDR1 SGHVS and CDR2 FQNEAQ. V lost 1 base to trimming and J lost 7 bases, with 11 bases between them. CDR3 length equals 14 residues. The CDR3 loop reads CASSLEGEGQPQHF. The DNA of the CDR3 is TGTGCCAGCAGCTTAGAGGGTGAAGGGCAGCCCCAGCATTTT.

Concerning this clonotype: A read error may explain this, as a much larger clone is one base away. Since the CDR3 does not end with the conserved phenylalanine or tryptophan, this likely comes from a read error. This sequence joins TRBV20-1 and TRBJ2-7; no clear D gene. Germline V lookup: CDR1 DFQATT, CDR2 SNEGSKA (reference sequence). V gave up 0 bases and J gave up 0 bases, with 6 bases separating them. The CDR3 consists of 13 residues. Written as DNA, the CDR3 is TGCAGTGCTAGAGATAGGCGCTCCTACGAGCAGTACTCC. This gives the protein CSARDRRSYEQYS.

This sequence joins TRBV20-1 and TRBJ2-3; 8 bases map to TRBD2. Germline loops: CDR1 DFQATT, CDR2 SNEGSKA (reference sequence). This CDR3 is 17 amino acids long. V lost 0 bases and J lost 0; bases outside the gene matches: 8. CDR3: CSARDVGLADSTDTQYF. The CDR3 region has the DNA TGCAGTGCTAGAGATGTTGGACTAGCAGACAGCACAGATACGCAGTATTTT.

About this clonotype itself: A much larger clone is a single base away; this may be a read error. The chain carries TRBV28 and TRBJ2-3; 8 positions agree with TRBD2. The germline gives CDR1 MDHEN, CDR2 SYDVKM. The CDR3 loop spans 15 amino acids. CDR3 DNA: TGTGTCAGCAGTTACCGGGGGGGCCATACAGATACGCAGTATTTT. It codes for CVSSYRGGHTDTQYF. The variable domain in full, with the rest retrieved from reference TRBV28 and TRBJ2-3, is DVKVTQSSRYLVKRTGEKVFLECVQDMDHENMFWYRQDPGLGLRLIYFSYDVKMKEKGDIPEGYSVSREKKERFSLILESASTNQTSMYLCVSSYRGGHTDTQYFGPGTRLTVL.

This clonotype was seen a few times. The genes are TRBV10-2 and TRBJ1-3; no definite D call. Germline V gene lookup returns CDR1 WSHSY and CDR2 SAAADI. This CDR3 has 16 amino acids. Trimming took off 2 bases at V and 0 bases at J, with 11 bases between the two ends. The CDR3: CASSETAVISGNTIYF. DNA for the CDR3: TGCGCCAGCAGTGAGACTGCAGTGATCTCTGGAAACACCATATATTTT.

This clonotype was observed a handful of times. The chain combines TRBV9 with TRBJ1-1, with no clear D. The germline CDR1 and CDR2 sequences are SGDLS and YYNGEE. This CDR3 contains 14 residues. Trimming cost V 5 bases and J 1 base, with 12 bases left between them. The CDR3 DNA reads as TGTGCCAGCAGTGCAAGCCGGGCGAACACTGAAGCTTTCTTT. Translated, it gives CASSASRANTEAFF.

This sequence joins TRBV27 and TRBJ2-7; 8 nucleotides agree with TRBD1. V dropped 7 bases and J dropped 7; count of bases not matched to a gene: 15. CDR1 and CDR2 (germline): MNHEY, SMNVEV (reference sequence). The CDR3 is made up of 15 amino acids. This CDR3 is CASTRTPGGLGEQYF. For the CDR3, the DNA is TGTGCCAGCACCCGAACTCCAGGGGGCCTTGGAGAGCAGTACTTC.

This clonotype has ten or more counts. The chain has TRBV29-1 and TRBJ1-1; D unclear. There are 13 residues in the CDR3. Germline V gene data show CDR1 as SQVTM and CDR2 as ANQGSEA. Trimming removed 6 bases at V and 3 bases at J, with 14 bases between. The CDR3 reads CSVEDGRHTEAFF. CDR3 DNA: TGCAGCGTAGAGGATGGTAGACACACTGAAGCTTTCTTT.

The chain links TRBV7-9 to TRBJ2-1, with D possibly being TRBD2 (6 bases). Trimming cost V 1 base and J 5 bases, with 12 bases left between them. CDR1 and CDR2 (germline): SEHNR, FQNEAQ (reference sequence). There are 15 residues in the CDR3. CDR3 region: CASSLVAATHNEQFF. The CDR3 DNA reads TGTGCCAGCAGCTTAGTAGCGGCAACTCACAATGAGCAGTTCTTC.

This CDR3 is CASSFLGKNQPQHF. DNA of the CDR3: TGTGCCAGCAGTTTTTTGGGAAAAAATCAGCCCCAGCATTTT. The chain has TRBV27 and TRBJ1-5; no clear D. Trimming pared 3 bases from V and 4 bases from J, leaving 10 bases between. Germline V gives CDR1 MNHEY, CDR2 SMNVEV (reference sequence). The CDR3 covers 14 residues.

This clonotype was seen just once. The chain carries TRBV19 and TRBJ2-4; the D is unclear. There are 11 residues in the CDR3. Trimming removed 10 bases from V and 8 bases from J, with 12 bases in between. CDR1 is LNHDA and CDR2 is SQIVND in the germline V gene (reference sequence). The CDR3 DNA reads TGTGCCAAGCCCCCCGCCTACATTCAGTACTTC. This codes for CAKPPAYIQYF.

The chain couples TRBV19 to TRBJ1-1; 7 nucleotides agree with TRBD1. The CDR3 covers 14 residues. Losses at the gene ends were 1 base for V and 4 bases for J; bases not matched to a gene: 3. The V gene's germline CDR1 is LNHDA and CDR2 SQIVND (reference sequence). The CDR3 bases are TGTGCCAGTAGTATAGGAGGGGGCCTCACTGAAGCTTTCTTT. Its protein product is CASSIGGGLTEAFF.

The chain recombines TRBV27 with TRBJ2-7; 12 positions match TRBD2. CDR1 and CDR2 (germline): MNHEY, SMNVEV (reference sequence). CDR3 size: 13 residues. The CDR3 bases are TGTGCTAGCCGACTAGCGGGAGAATACGAGCAGTACTTC. Protein: CASRLAGEYEQYF.

This clonotype has only a few counts. V usage is TRBV28 and J usage is TRBJ2-7; 8 nucleotides line up with TRBD1. With 5 bases clipped from V and 0 bases from J, the junction kept 6 bases outside the gene matches. In germline, CDR1 is MDHEN, CDR2 SYDVKM. This CDR3 comprises 15 residues. Written as DNA, the CDR3 is TGTGCCAGCAGTCCCGTAGGACAGGGCTCCTACGAGCAGTACTTC. Amino acids: CASSPVGQGSYEQYF.

The V and J genes are TRBV19 and TRBJ2-7, with D possibly TRBD2 on 6 matching bases. CDR1 LNHDA and CDR2 SQIVND come from the germline V gene (reference sequence). V was shortened by 6 bases and J by 5 bases, with 11 bases between the two germline ends. The CDR3 covers 12 residues. CDR3 nucleotides: TGTGCCAGTAGAGGGGAGGACCACGAGCAGTACTTC. Protein: CASRGEDHEQYF.